This T cell receptor (beta chain) was identified during a study of Ad26.COV2.S vaccination and SARS-CoV-2 variants. Study-wide context: Dosing was one shot or two shots 56 days apart.

Treatment defined: some 20 received Ad26.COV2.S at low or high dose, single or two shots; about five received placebo; per-sample allocation not given. Sampling was performed 63 days after the first vaccine or placebo injection. Regarding the study as a whole: Total T cell responses, in the TCR breadth and depth analyses, may have been underestimated.

Trimming shortened V by 4 bases and J by 1 base, and 8 bases separated the two germline ends. This CDR3 is 13 amino acids long. In germline, CDR1 is LGHDT, CDR2 YNNKEL (reference sequence). Data came from immunoSEQ multiplex PCR; TCRdb stores just in-frame clones and leaves some out. The sample carries around 270,000 clones, around nine tenths recorded once. Concerning this clone itself: Its cognate antigen is unknown.

The input for sequencing was peripheral blood, taken in a trial of Ad26.COV2.S vaccine versus placebo. The source of this sequence is a person aged 18-65 years who received the Ad26.COV2.S COVID-19 vaccine or a placebo. This chain uses TRBV3-1 (or the pseudogene TRBV3-2) with TRBJ2-7; D unresolved. For the CDR3, the DNA is TGTGCCAGCAGCCCTGCCGGGTCCTACGAGCAGTACGTC. Its protein product is CASSPAGSYEQYV.